The TCR beta chain described here comes from a study of early T cells in non-severe SARS-CoV-2 infection. Study overall: Sequencing of unsorted whole blood was done on bulk RNA, leaving chains unpaired.

The CDR3 sequence is 16 residues long. CDR1 is LNHDA and CDR2 is SQIVND in the germline V gene (reference sequence). V shed 5 bases, J shed 8 bases, and the junction held 13 bases outside the gene matches. cDNA molecules, individually, were tagged with unique molecular identifiers. MiXCR was run by TCRdb on the 5' RACE reads, yielding one entry per CDR3 protein. The table lists tens of thousands of distinct CDR3 sequences, 9.5% to 15% of them singletons. Study-level findings and limits: There was a bias toward anti-spike CD8 responses in VDJdb matching, which missed private and CD4 specificities.

This clonotype was recorded a few times. Its target is not known. The TCR sequence derives from an adult who was a healthcare worker with PCR-confirmed SARS-CoV-2 infection or an uninfected control (not recorded which). The donor label of this sample is uncertain. V gene TRBV19 combines with J gene TRBJ1-2, with 11 bases lining up with TRBD1. Sequenced material: whole blood, taken at baseline. CDR3 in amino acids: CASSQRTGGASTGYTF. The CDR3, as DNA: TGTGCCAGTAGTCAAAGGACAGGGGGCGCATCAACCGGCTACACCTTC.